This passage covers 16 T cell receptor beta chains from one sample sequenced in a study of vaccination and CD4 T cells after COVID-19. Their antigens remain unidentified. The Oncomine TCR Beta short-read assay sequenced DNA from cultured CD4+ T cells. TCRdb reanalysed the PCR reads using MiXCR and keeps one entry per CDR3 protein. The sample lists some 13,000 distinct CDR3 sequences, 50% to 65% occurring once. Treatment indicated: roughly 10-day PBMC culture with coronavirus spike peptide pools or control peptides (ViraFEST assay). The sequenced material came from CD4+ T cells from blood, cultured in vitro. Receptors were obtained from a human donor who had recovered from COVID-19.

V usage is TRBV20-1 and J usage is TRBJ2-7; 9 nucleotides line up with TRBD2. This CDR3 spans 14 amino acids. Trimming took 3 bases from V and 4 from J; bases not matched to a gene: 7. The germline CDR1 and CDR2 sequences are DFQATT and SNEGSKA (reference sequence). CDR3 nucleotide sequence: TGCAGTGCTAGTTCACTAGCGGGTATGTACGAGCAGTACTTC. Translation gives CSASSLAGMYEQYF.

The chain is built from TRBV6-5 and TRBJ1-3; the D gene is possibly TRBD1 (6 bases). The V gene's germline CDR1 is MNHEY and CDR2 SVGAGI. The V gene lost 4 bases and the J gene lost 0 bases, with 10 bases spanning the gap. There are 15 residues in the CDR3. The CDR3: CASSLGASSGNTIYF. The CDR3 DNA reads as TGTGCCAGCAGTTTGGGGGCGAGCTCTGGAAACACCATATATTTT.

This chain joins TRBV4-1 and TRBJ1-5; D remains ambiguous. Per the germline V gene, CDR1 is MGHRA and CDR2 is YSYEKL. The CDR3 extends over 16 amino acids. Trimming removed 1 base at V and 9 bases at J, with 19 bases between. The CDR3 sequence: CASSQASDPILRPQHF. The CDR3 nucleotides read TGCGCCAGCAGCCAAGCCTCGGACCCTATCCTTCGGCCCCAGCATTTT.

The chain is built from TRBV6-4 and TRBJ1-4; D gene unclear. This CDR3 spans 17 amino acids. CDR1 is MRHNA, CDR2 SNTAGT, per germline. Trimming removed 7 bases from V and 6 bases from J, with 24 bases in between. The CDR3 here is CASIRPTLGPADEKLFF. The DNA for the CDR3 is TGTGCCAGCATCCGACCAACTCTAGGGCCAGCGGATGAAAAACTGTTTTTT.

The V call is TRBV11-1, the J call TRBJ2-7; TRBD1 aligns across 8 bases. Per the germline V gene, CDR1 is SGHAT and CDR2 is FQDESV (reference sequence). This CDR3 has 12 residues. Trimming removed 5 bases from V and 7 bases from J; junction bases left unmatched: 4. The CDR3 region is CASSGQGREQYF. CDR3 nucleotide sequence: TGTGCCAGCAGCGGACAGGGACGAGAGCAGTACTTC. The whole variable domain, remainder taken from reference TRBV11-1 and TRBJ2-7, is EAEVAQSPRYKITEKSQAVAFWCDPISGHATLYWYRQILGQGPELLVQFQDESVVDDSQLPKDRFSAERLKGVDSTLKIQPAELGDSAMYLCASSGQGREQYFGPGTRLTVT.

This rearrangement joins TRBV29-1 to TRBJ2-3, with 7 nucleotides matching TRBD2. V was pared by 5 bases and J by 1 base, with 6 bases of the junction left unmatched. From germline, CDR1 is SQVTM and CDR2 ANQGSEA. The CDR3 contains 14 residues. CDR3 amino acids: CSVRGVEGTDTQYF. CDR3 sequence (DNA): TGCAGCGTTCGGGGGGTCGAGGGCACAGATACGCAGTATTTT.

The genes are TRBV7-9 and TRBJ1-1; no reliable D call. The germline CDR1 and CDR2 sequences are SEHNR and FQNEAQ (reference sequence). V was clipped by 0 bases and J by 4 bases, with 12 bases between them. This CDR3 is built from 15 residues. The chain's CDR3 is CASSLAGIWGTEAFF. Written as DNA, the CDR3 is TGTGCCAGCAGCTTAGCTGGGATTTGGGGCACTGAAGCTTTCTTT.

The chain is built from TRBV28 and TRBJ2-2, with D perhaps matching TRBD1 (5 bases). Per germline, CDR1 MDHEN and CDR2 SYDVKM. Trimming removed 10 bases from V and 0 bases from J, with 12 bases in between. The CDR3 runs 14 residues. For the CDR3, the DNA is TGTGCCATCTCGAGACAGACGAACACCGGGGAGCTGTTTTTT. It specifies CAISRQTNTGELFF. Supplemented by reference TRBV28 and TRBJ2-2, the full variable domain reads DVKVTQSSRYLVKRTGEKVFLECVQDMDHENMFWYRQDPGLGLRLIYFSYDVKMKEKGDIPEGYSVSREKKERFSLILESASTNQTSMYLCAISRQTNTGELFFGEGSRLTVL.

The V call is TRBV2, the J call TRBJ2-5; the D gene is possibly TRBD1 (6 bases). V was trimmed by 6 bases and J by 1 base, leaving 12 bases between them. Germline CDR1 SNHLY, CDR2 FYNNEI. The CDR3 loop spans 14 amino acids. The CDR3 loop is CASRDRSLQETQYF. In DNA form, the CDR3 reads TGTGCCAGCAGGGACAGAAGTCTCCAAGAGACCCAGTACTTC.

This clonotype showed up just a few times. This chain uses TRBV20-1 with TRBJ2-3; the D gene could be TRBD1 or TRBD2 (6 bases each). CDR3 length: 14 residues. Germline V gene data show CDR1 as DFQATT and CDR2 as SNEGSKA (reference sequence). The CDR3 nucleotides are TGCAGCGAGGGAGGAAGGGGGTTGGCAGATACGCAGTATTTT. Protein: CSEGGRGLADTQYF.

This clonotype was counted a few times. The V gene is TRBV19, the J gene TRBJ1-1; D unclear. CDR3 size: 14 residues. V lost 1 base to trimming and J lost 2 bases, with 8 bases between them. Germline CDR1 reads LNHDA; CDR2 reads SQIVND (reference sequence). The CDR3 sequence: CASSIVGRNTEAFF. The DNA for the CDR3 is TGTGCCAGTAGTATAGTTGGGCGAAACACTGAAGCTTTCTTT.

In DNA form, the CDR3 reads TGTGCCAGCAGCTTAACTAGCCAAGAGACCCAGTACTTC. The encoded protein is CASSLTSQETQYF. The chain joins TRBV5-5 to TRBJ2-5, with a possible D match to TRBD2 (5 bases). The CDR3 has 13 residues. The ends were cut back, 2 bases at V and 1 base at J, with 6 bases in the middle. Germline V gene data show CDR1 as SGHKS and CDR2 as YYEKEE (reference sequence).

This clonotype has more than one count but fewer than ten. The CDR3 coding sequence is TGTGCCTGGAGTACAGGGGGCCTAGCGGGACCCTACGAGCAGTACTTC. Amino acid sequence: CAWSTGGLAGPYEQYF. The gene calls are TRBV30 and TRBJ2-7; D possibly matches TRBD1 or TRBD2 (9 bases each). The CDR3 totals 16 residues. Germline V gene lookup returns CDR1 GTSNPN and CDR2 SVGIG (reference sequence). Trimming shortened V by 2 bases and J by 2 bases, and 19 bases separated the two germline ends.

The chain uses TRBV19 and TRBJ2-7, with 12 bases fitting TRBD2. The germline V gene encodes CDR1 LNHDA and CDR2 SQIVND (reference sequence). J was trimmed by 6 bases and V by 4 bases; bases with no gene match: 7. CDR3 length equals 15 residues. The CDR3 nucleotides read TGTGCCAGTAGTACGTCACTAGCGGGAGGAGGCGAGCAGTACTTC. Its translation is CASSTSLAGGGEQYF.

The chain uses TRBV20-1 and TRBJ2-3; D ambiguous. The CDR3 is made up of 11 amino acids. Per the germline V gene, CDR1 is DFQATT and CDR2 is SNEGSKA (reference sequence). V was trimmed by 3 bases and J by 2 bases, leaving 3 bases between them. CDR3 DNA: TGCAGTGCTAGTGCCACAGATACGCAGTATTTT. This sequence encodes CSASATDTQYF.

The rearrangement links TRBV12-3 or TRBV12-4 to TRBJ2-3; perhaps TRBD2 as D (5 bases). V lost 5 bases, J lost 4 bases, and 13 bases lay in between. The CDR3 totals 14 residues. For the CDR3, the DNA is TGTGCCAGCAGTCCTGACTACTCCGCAGATACGCAGTATTTT. Amino acids: CASSPDYSADTQYF.